These T cell receptor beta chains were read from a single sample in a study of T cell responses to AZD1222 COVID-19 vaccine. Data came from immunoSEQ multiplex PCR; TCRdb stores just in-frame clones and leaves some out. The data contain 150,000 to 200,000 clones, roughly 92% of them singletons. Sequenced material: peripheral blood, taken on day 0 of AZD1222 vaccination. These receptors originate from an adult in good health. CDR3s include the opening cysteine and the closing phenylalanine or tryptophan. A D gene is named only where the DNA matches it firmly. For some rows the clone size is stated as once, few or many, or as a class when expanded; others skip it.

d_call | clone_size | j_call | v_call | cdr3_nt | cdr3_aa
TRBD2 | - | TRBJ2-7 | TRBV4-1 | TGCGCCAGCAGCCAAGTACTAGCGACTAGCTCCTACGAGCAGTACTTC | CASSQVLATSSYEQYF
- | - | TRBJ2-1 | TRBV15 | TGTGCCACCAGCGCAGCGGGACAGGTCTACAATGAGCAGTTCTTC | CATSAAGQVYNEQFF
TRBD2 | - | TRBJ2-5 | TRBV15 | TGTGCCACCAGCAGAGATGGGCCTAGCGGGGGGGGCCAAGAGACCCAGTACTTC | CATSRDGPSGGGQETQYF
- | once | TRBJ2-5 | TRBV5-5 | TGTGCCAGCAGCTTGGGTACAGAGCAAGAGACCCAGTACTTC | CASSLGTEQETQYF
- | - | TRBJ1-2 | TRBV7-3 | TGTGCCAGCAGCTTAGGAGCAGGACCTGAATATGGCTACACCTTC | CASSLGAGPEYGYTF
TRBD2 | - | TRBJ2-3 | TRBV9 | TGTGCCAGCAGCGTAGCAGCGGGGGGATCAGATACGCAGTATTTT | CASSVAAGGSDTQYF
- | - | TRBJ1-6 | TRBV18 | TGTGCCAGCTCACCTGGGTTTCCCCTCTCTAATTCACCCCTCCACTTT | CASSPGFPLSNSPLHF
- | - | TRBJ2-6 | TRBV9 | TGTGCCAGCAGCGTAGAACCGGGACGTCTCCTAGCCGCCGGGGCCAACGTCCTGACTTTC | CASSVEPGRLLAAGANVLTF
- | - | TRBJ1-2 | TRBV18 | TGTGCCAGCTCACCACTGAAGGATTTCTATGGCTACACCTTC | CASSPLKDFYGYTF
- | - | TRBJ1-1 | TRBV5-1 | TGCGCCAGCAGCTTGGATTGGGGGGCGAACACTGAAGCTTTCTTT | CASSLDWGANTEAFF
- | once | TRBJ1-1 | TRBV5-1 | TGCGCCAGCAGCACCTCAGGGGTTGGGACTGAAGCTTTCTTT | CASSTSGVGTEAFF
- | - | TRBJ2-3 | TRBV19 | TGTGCCAGTAGTAGCGGCGGGCCAGGGACAGATACGCAGTATTTT | CASSSGGPGTDTQYF
TRBD1 | - | TRBJ1-5 | TRBV5-1 | TGCGCCAGCAGCCCCACAGGGGAGGGACAGCCCCAGCATTTT | CASSPTGEGQPQHF
TRBD1 | once | TRBJ2-1 | TRBV29-1 | TGCAGCGTGGTCGGGACAGTGGGGAATGAGCAGTTCTTC | CSVVGTVGNEQFF
- | - | TRBJ2-3 | TRBV6-5 | TGTGCCAGCAGTTACTCTGGCGGGTCTGCAGATACGCAGTATTTT | CASSYSGGSADTQYF
- | - | TRBJ1-5 | TRBV2 | TGTGCCAGCAGTTCTGACAGTTATAGCAATCAGCCCCAGCATTTT | CASSSDSYSNQPQHF
TRBD1 | - | TRBJ1-6 | TRBV5-1 | TGCGCCAGCAGCGACGGGACAGGTGGTGGGGATTCACCCCTCCACTTT | CASSDGTGGGDSPLHF
- | - | TRBJ1-2 | TRBV29-1 | TGCAGCGTTGAAGATCTCTGGGGCTACACCTTC | CSVEDLWGYTF
TRBD1 | - | TRBJ1-2 | TRBV11-2 | TGTGCCAGCAGCCCCCGGGGGACAGTCTATGGCTACACCTTC | CASSPRGTVYGYTF
TRBD1 | - | TRBJ1-6 | TRBV29-1 | TGCAGCGTGTCCCGGGACAGGGGCCCATTATGGAATTCACCCCTCCACTTT | CSVSRDRGPLWNSPLHF
- | - | TRBJ1-5 | TRBV27 | TGTGCCAGCAGATCAAACCAGAATCAGCCCCAGCATTTT | CASRSNQNQPQHF
- | - | TRBJ1-5 | TRBV6-2/TRBV6-3 | TGTGCCAGCAGCCAGGACGGCAGGGGCAATCAGCCCCAGCATTTT | CASSQDGRGNQPQHF
- | - | TRBJ1-1 | TRBV29-1 | TGCAGCGTTGAAGTACCGGCAAAGAACACTGAAGCTTTCTTT | CSVEVPAKNTEAFF
TRBD2 | - | TRBJ2-7 | TRBV11-2 | TGTGCCAGCGGCGGGACTACCAGCTCCTACGAGCAGTACTTC | CASGGTTSSYEQYF
TRBD1 | - | TRBJ1-6 | TRBV5-1 | TGCGCCAGCAGCATCGGGACAGGGGTCTATAATTCACCCCTCCACTTT | CASSIGTGVYNSPLHF
TRBD1 | - | TRBJ1-6 | TRBV27 | TGTGCCAGCAGTTTATATCCTCGGGGACAGGGGAATTCACCCCTCCACTTT | CASSLYPRGQGNSPLHF
TRBD1 | - | TRBJ1-2 | TRBV18 | TGTGCCAGCTCACCACCGGGACAGCCTTTTAACTATGGCTACACCTTC | CASSPPGQPFNYGYTF
- | once | TRBJ1-6 | TRBV6-1 | TGTGCCAGCAGTGTCATACAGGGAAGTAGGGTGGGAATTAATTCACCCCTCCACTTT | CASSVIQGSRVGINSPLHF
TRBD1 | once | TRBJ2-3 | TRBV25-1 | TGTGCCAGCAGTGAATGGAGGACAGGAGCGGAGAGGCCAGATACGCAGTATTTT | CASSEWRTGAERPDTQYF
- | - | TRBJ2-2 | TRBV6-5 | TGTGCCAGCAGGGGACTCCCGAACACCGGGGAGCTGTTTTTT | CASRGLPNTGELFF
TRBD1 | - | TRBJ1-5 | TRBV7-9 | TGTGCCAGCAGCTCGGACAGGGGAGCAGATCAGCCCCAGCATTTT | CASSSDRGADQPQHF
- | - | TRBJ2-1 | TRBV6-4 | TGTGCCAGCAGTGCGGGACCTTACAATGAGCAGTTCTTC | CASSAGPYNEQFF
TRBD1 | - | TRBJ1-4 | TRBV18 | TGTGCCAGCTCTCACGTAACAGGGGGAACTAATGAAAAACTGTTTTTT | CASSHVTGGTNEKLFF
- | once | TRBJ2-3 | TRBV6-2/TRBV6-3 | TGTGCCAGCAGTTCTCCAGGGGATTACACAGATACGCAGTATTTT | CASSSPGDYTDTQYF
- | - | TRBJ2-7 | TRBV4-1 | TGCGCCAGCAGCCAAACGGACTGGGCCTACGAGCAGTACTTC | CASSQTDWAYEQYF
TRBD1 | - | TRBJ2-7 | TRBV10-2 | TGCGCCAGCAGTGAGGGGACAGGGTACGTCTACGAGCAGTACTTC | CASSEGTGYVYEQYF
TRBD2 | once | TRBJ2-1 | TRBV6-4 | TGTGCCAGCAGTGCCAACCCTTCTAGCGGACAGTTCTTC | CASSANPSSGQFF
TRBD2 | - | TRBJ2-2 | TRBV6-1 | TGTGCCAGCAGTGCCCAATGGACTAGCGGAGGAGACACCGGGGAGCTGTTTTTT | CASSAQWTSGGDTGELFF
- | - | TRBJ1-1 | TRBV19 | TGTGCCAGTAGAGAGGGGGGAAGGAACACTGAAGCTTTCTTT | CASREGGRNTEAFF
- | - | TRBJ1-6 | TRBV5-1 | TGCGCCAGCAGCTTGGAAACCGGGGGCAATTCACCCCTCCACTTT | CASSLETGGNSPLHF
TRBD1 | - | TRBJ1-1 | TRBV18 | TGTGCCAGCTCACCCCTTGGGGCAGGGGGATGGGACACTGAAGCTTTCTTT | CASSPLGAGGWDTEAFF
- | - | TRBJ2-7 | TRBV27 | TGTGCCAGCAGTGGCTCGGTGAACAGGGTCCATTACGAGCAGTACTTC | CASSGSVNRVHYEQYF
TRBD1 | - | TRBJ2-1 | TRBV6-4 | TGTGCCAGCAGTGACTCCGGTTGGACAGGGGGAAACAATGAGCAGTTCTTC | CASSDSGWTGGNNEQFF
- | - | TRBJ2-6 | TRBV2 | TGTGCCAGCGAACGGCGCTCTGGGGCCAACGTCCTGACTTTC | CASERRSGANVLTF
- | once | TRBJ1-5 | TRBV19 | TGTGCCAGTAGTATCCCCCGTATGAATCAGCCCCAGCATTTT | CASSIPRMNQPQHF
- | - | TRBJ2-3 | TRBV6-5 | TGTGCCACGGAGCCGCGACAGAGGGGTCGAGATACGCAGTATTTT | CATEPRQRGRDTQYF
- | - | TRBJ1-3 | TRBV5-5 | TGTGCCAGCAGCTTGGCGACAGGTGGAAACACCATATATTTT | CASSLATGGNTIYF
- | - | TRBJ2-7 | TRBV19 | TGTGCCAGTAGTATCACCGGGACCGCTTCCTACGAGCAGTACTTC | CASSITGTASYEQYF
- | - | TRBJ2-3 | TRBV27 | TGTGCCAGCAGTTTAAAGACAGGCGGGTTGTATACGCAGTATTTT | CASSLKTGGLYTQYF
TRBD1 | - | TRBJ1-2 | TRBV6-5 | TGTGCCAGCAGGGGGACAGGTCAAGATGGCTACACCTTC | CASRGTGQDGYTF
- | - | TRBJ1-5 | TRBV4-1 | TGCGCCAGCAGCCAACAGGGTGGAGGCAATCAGCCCCAGCATTTT | CASSQQGGGNQPQHF
TRBD2 | - | TRBJ2-1 | TRBV9 | TGTGCCAGCAGCGTTAGCGGGAGGGTGGTCAATGAGCAGTTCTTC | CASSVSGRVVNEQFF
- | - | TRBJ2-5 | TRBV7-7 | TGTGCTAGCAGCTTAACGCCCGGGAGCGGAGAGACCCAGTACTTC | CASSLTPGSGETQYF
TRBD2 | - | TRBJ2-4 | TRBV6-2/TRBV6-3 | TGTGCCAGCAGTTACCGCGGGAGTTGGGAAAACATTCAGTACTTC | CASSYRGSWENIQYF